The present T cell receptor beta chain was sequenced within a study of blood T cell repertoires in COVID-19. Study-level information: Sources were T cells, B-cell-depleted T cells, or PBMCs; the material itself was cDNA or gDNA.

Using immunoSEQ multiplex PCR, the repertoire was profiled, and TCRdb retains in-frame clones only, with some absent. The repertoire holds around 72,000 clones, with roughly 86% as singletons. Germline V lookup: CDR1 MNHEY, CDR2 SMNVEV (reference sequence). Trimming took 6 bases from V and 2 from J, leaving 29 bases between them. There are 20 residues in the CDR3. Sequencing used peripheral blood. The receptor's source is a man aged 45-60 years with acute or convalescent COVID-19. This chain uses TRBV27 with TRBJ2-1; D is possibly TRBD1 (5 bases). The chain's CDR3 is CASRPQWSDSQLPTYNEQFF. CDR3 nucleotide sequence: TGTGCCAGCAGGCCTCAGTGGTCAGACAGTCAACTCCCCACCTACAATGAGCAGTTCTTC.